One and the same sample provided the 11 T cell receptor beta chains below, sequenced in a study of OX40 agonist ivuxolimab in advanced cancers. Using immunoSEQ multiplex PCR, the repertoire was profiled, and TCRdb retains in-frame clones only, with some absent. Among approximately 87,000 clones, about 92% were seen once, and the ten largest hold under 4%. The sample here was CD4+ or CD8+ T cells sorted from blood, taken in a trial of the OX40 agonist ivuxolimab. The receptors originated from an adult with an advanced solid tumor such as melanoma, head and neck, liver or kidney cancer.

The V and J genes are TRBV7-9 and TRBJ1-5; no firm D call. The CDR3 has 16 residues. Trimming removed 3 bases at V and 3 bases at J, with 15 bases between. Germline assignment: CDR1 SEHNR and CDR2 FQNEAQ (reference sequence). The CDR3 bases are TGTGCCAGCAGCTTCGTCGGGAGGGCGGCCAATCAGCCCCAGCATTTT. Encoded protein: CASSFVGRAANQPQHF.

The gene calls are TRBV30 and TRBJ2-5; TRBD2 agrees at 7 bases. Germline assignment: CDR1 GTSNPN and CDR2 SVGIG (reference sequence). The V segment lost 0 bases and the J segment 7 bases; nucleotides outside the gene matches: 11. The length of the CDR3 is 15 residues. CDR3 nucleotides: TGTGCCTGGAGTGTAGAGGGGCGGGGGTTTGTGACCCAGTACTTC. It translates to CAWSVEGRGFVTQYF.

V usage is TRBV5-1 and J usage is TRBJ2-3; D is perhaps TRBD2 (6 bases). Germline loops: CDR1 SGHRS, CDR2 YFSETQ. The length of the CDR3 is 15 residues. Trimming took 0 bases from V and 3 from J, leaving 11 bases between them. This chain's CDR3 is CASSLGTTRTDTQYF. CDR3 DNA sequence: TGCGCCAGCAGCTTGGGGACTACCAGGACAGATACGCAGTATTTT.

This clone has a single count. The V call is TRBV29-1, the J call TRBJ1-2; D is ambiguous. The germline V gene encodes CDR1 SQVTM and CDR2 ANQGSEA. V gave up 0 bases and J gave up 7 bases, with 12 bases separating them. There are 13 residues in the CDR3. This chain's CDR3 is CSVEDLAGGGYTF. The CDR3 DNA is TGCAGCGTTGAAGATCTGGCGGGAGGTGGCTACACCTTC.

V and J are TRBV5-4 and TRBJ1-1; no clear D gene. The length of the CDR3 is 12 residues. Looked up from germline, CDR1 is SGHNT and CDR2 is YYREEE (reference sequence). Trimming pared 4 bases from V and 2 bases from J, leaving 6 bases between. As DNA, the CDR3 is TGTGCCAGCAGCGAGGTAAACACTGAAGCTTTCTTT. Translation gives CASSEVNTEAFF.

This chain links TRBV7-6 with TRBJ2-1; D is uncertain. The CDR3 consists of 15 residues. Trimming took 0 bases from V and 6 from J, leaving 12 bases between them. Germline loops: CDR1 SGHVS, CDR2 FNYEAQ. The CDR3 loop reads CASSLASVFGNEQFF. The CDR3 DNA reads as TGTGCCAGCAGCTTAGCGTCAGTTTTTGGCAATGAGCAGTTCTTC.

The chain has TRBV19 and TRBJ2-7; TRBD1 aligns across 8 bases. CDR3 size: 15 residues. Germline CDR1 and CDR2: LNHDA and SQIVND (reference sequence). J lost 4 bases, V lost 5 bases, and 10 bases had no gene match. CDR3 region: CASSANRGVGYEQYF. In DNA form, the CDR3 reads TGTGCCAGTAGTGCAAACAGGGGGGTGGGTTACGAGCAGTACTTC. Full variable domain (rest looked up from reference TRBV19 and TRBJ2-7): DGGITQSPKYLFRKEGQNVTLSCEQNLNHDAMYWYRQDPGQGLRLIYYSQIVNDFQKGDIAEGYSVSREKKESFPLTVTSAQKNPTAFYLCASSANRGVGYEQYFGPGTRLTVT.

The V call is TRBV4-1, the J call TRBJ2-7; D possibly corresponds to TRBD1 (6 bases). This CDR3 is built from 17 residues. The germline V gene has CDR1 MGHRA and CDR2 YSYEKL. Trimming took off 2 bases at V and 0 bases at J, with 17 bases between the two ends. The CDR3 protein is CASSQSPRGYSSYEQYF. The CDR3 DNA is TGCGCCAGCAGCCAATCTCCAAGGGGGTACAGCTCCTACGAGCAGTACTTC.

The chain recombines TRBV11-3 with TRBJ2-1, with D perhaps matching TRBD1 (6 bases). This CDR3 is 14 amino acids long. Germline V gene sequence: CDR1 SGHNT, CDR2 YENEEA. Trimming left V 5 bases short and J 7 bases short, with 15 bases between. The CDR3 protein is CASSPRGRGNEQFF. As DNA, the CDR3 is TGTGCCAGCAGCCCCAGGGGAAGAGGGAATGAGCAGTTCTTC.

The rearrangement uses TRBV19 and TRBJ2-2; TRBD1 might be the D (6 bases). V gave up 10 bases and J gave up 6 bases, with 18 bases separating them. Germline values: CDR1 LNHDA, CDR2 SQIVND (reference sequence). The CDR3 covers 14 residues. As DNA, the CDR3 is TGTGCCACCTCCTTGACAGGTGGGGCCGGGGAGCTGTTTTTT. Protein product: CATSLTGGAGELFF.

The CDR3 loop is CASSQNQGATEAFF. Here the CDR3 DNA reads TGCGCCAGCAGCCAAAACCAGGGGGCCACTGAAGCTTTCTTT. The chain has TRBV4-1 and TRBJ1-1; TRBD1 matches at 8 bases. CDR1 and CDR2 from the germline V gene are MGHRA and YSYEKL. The CDR3 runs 14 residues. V lost 2 bases and J lost 4; bases outside the gene matches: 3.